This paragraph reports one TCR beta chain. The CDR3 has 16 amino acids. Germline assignment: CDR1 LGHNA and CDR2 YSLEER. Trimming cost V 6 bases and J 0 bases; bases outside gene matches: 7. The data stem from a study of T cell changes during pregnancy in multiple sclerosis. Produced via immunoSEQ multiplex PCR; TCRdb's table is partial and in-frame only. Of around 57,000 clones in the sample, 75% to 95% were seen once. The source of this sequence is a female donor in good health, enrolled as a control in a pregnancy study. Sequenced here: peripheral blood, sampled after pregnancy. The chain employs TRBV4-3 and TRBJ1-4; 7 bases fit TRBD1. DNA for the CDR3: TGCGCCAGCAGTCCAGGGACAGTTGCAACTAATGAAAAACTGTTTTTT. It encodes CASSPGTVATNEKLFF.